The 3 T cell receptor beta chains in this list originate from one sample, sequenced in a study of Graves' ophthalmopathy and Graves' hyperthyroidism. TCR beta CDR3 amplification used RNA transcripts. HTBI-primed first-round RT-PCR preceded second-round multiplex PCR. TCRdb analysed the multiplex PCR reads with MiXCR anew, one entry per CDR3 protein. The sample carries about 700,000 distinct CDR3 sequences, over 40% recorded once. Sequences were obtained from peripheral blood. Receptors originate from an adult man with Graves' ophthalmopathy.

This chain connects TRBV10-3 to TRBJ2-7; 7 bases fit TRBD1. J was trimmed by 2 bases and V by 0 bases; bases with no gene match: 10. CDR3 size: 17 residues. Per germline, CDR1 ENHRY and CDR2 SYGVKD. The DNA of the CDR3 is TGTGCCATCAGTGAGTCGAATAAGGTAGACAGGGCCTACGAGCAGTACTTC. Protein product: CAISESNKVDRAYEQYF.

As regards this clonotype: This may stem from a read error, because a much larger clone lies one nucleotide away. The chain combines TRBV10-3 with TRBJ2-7; 7 nucleotides agree with TRBD2. CDR1 and CDR2 (germline): ENHRY, SYGVKD. The CDR3 has 13 residues. CDR3 nucleotide sequence: TGTGCCAGCAGTCCGGGACTATACTGCGAGCAGTACTTC. This codes for CASSPGLYCEQYF.

The V gene is TRBV2, the J gene TRBJ2-5; maybe TRBD1 (6 bases). From germline, CDR1 is SNHLY and CDR2 FYNNEI. This CDR3 region has 15 residues. Trimming pared 6 bases from V and 2 bases from J, leaving 16 bases between. This CDR3 reads CASSLEDSRQETQYF. In DNA form, the CDR3 reads TGTGCCAGCAGCTTAGAGGACAGCAGACAAGAGACCCAGTACTTC.